This T cell receptor beta chain was found in a study of CD8 T cells in ankylosing spondylitis. Study results and caveats: According to the report, clones linked to the disease were significantly enriched in matched synovial fluid samples taken from ankylosing spondylitis patients.

From germline, CDR1 is DFQATT and CDR2 SNEGSKA (reference sequence). The CDR3 is made up of 18 amino acids. Deletions cut 0 bases from V and 0 bases from J, with 15 bases between. TCRdb re-called the 5' RACE reads with MiXCR, one entry per CDR3 protein. Found here are approximately 300,000 distinct CDR3 sequences, 15% to 20% of them singletons; the top ten hold 7.8%. Of note for this clonotype: The antigen remains unidentified.

The specimen was blood, either unsorted or a sorted T cell fraction (not recorded which). The sequence came from a male donor with ankylosing spondylitis or in good health (not recorded which). The genes are TRBV20-1 and TRBJ1-6; no clear D. CDR3 DNA: TGCAGTGCTAGAGATCCCCAAACCGGTTACTCCTATAATTCACCCCTCCACTTT. As protein: CSARDPQTGYSYNSPLHF.